This T cell receptor beta chain is drawn from a study of cytomegalovirus exposure and HLA in healthy donors. Study context: A subsequent analysis stated that the 110 or so validation repertoires were run on the same platform as the roughly 670 first-cohort repertoires. Findings and limits, study-wide: Later, an analysis found that TCR clusters from the first cohort tended to co-occur in the 90 to 150 validation repertoires. Investigators reported over 150 TCR beta chains as tied to cytomegalovirus. With high specificity and sensitivity, the classifier reportedly diagnosed cytomegalovirus status.

Note on this clone: Its antigen is undetermined.

TCRdb keeps only in-frame clones here, not all; method: immunoSEQ multiplex PCR. The sample gives 200,000 to 250,000 clones, roughly 88% of which show up once; 11% to 15% is in the top ten. Trimming cost V 7 bases and J 6 bases; bases outside gene matches: 11. The CDR3 covers 15 residues. Per germline, CDR1 MDHEN and CDR2 SYDVKM. The rearrangement joins TRBV28 to TRBJ1-5; 8 bases align to TRBD1. Sample: PBMCs. The receptor's source is a woman in her thirties in good health and CMV-seropositive. The CDR3 DNA sequence: TGTGCCAGCATCCCGGACAGGGCCTTGGGTCAGCCCCAGCATTTT. Its translation: CASIPDRALGQPQHF.